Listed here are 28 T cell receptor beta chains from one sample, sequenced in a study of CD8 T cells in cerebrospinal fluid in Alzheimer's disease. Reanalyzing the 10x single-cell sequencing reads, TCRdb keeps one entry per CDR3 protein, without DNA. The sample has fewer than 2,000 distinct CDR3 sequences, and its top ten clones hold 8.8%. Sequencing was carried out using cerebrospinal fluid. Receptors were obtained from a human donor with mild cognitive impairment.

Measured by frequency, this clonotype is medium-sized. The CDR3 sequence: CASRKSSGRAEQYF. This sequence joins TRBV28 and TRBJ2-7; TCRdb's D gene call, TRBD2, goes unchecked for lack of DNA. The CDR3 consists of 14 residues. Germline assignment: CDR1 MDHEN and CDR2 SYDVKM.

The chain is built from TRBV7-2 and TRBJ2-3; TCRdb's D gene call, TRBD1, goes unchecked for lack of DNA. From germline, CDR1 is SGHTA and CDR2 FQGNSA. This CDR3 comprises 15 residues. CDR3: CASSLRAQGGDTQYF.

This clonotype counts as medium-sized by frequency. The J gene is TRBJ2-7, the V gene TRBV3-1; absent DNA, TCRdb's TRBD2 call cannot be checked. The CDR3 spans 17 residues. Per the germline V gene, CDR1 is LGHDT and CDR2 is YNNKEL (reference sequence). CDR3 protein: CASSQEKIAGGGGEQYF.

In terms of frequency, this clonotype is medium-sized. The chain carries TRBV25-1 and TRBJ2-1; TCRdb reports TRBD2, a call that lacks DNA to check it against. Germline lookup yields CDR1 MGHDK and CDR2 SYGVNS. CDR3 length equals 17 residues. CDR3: CASSEGEWEGRRSEQFF. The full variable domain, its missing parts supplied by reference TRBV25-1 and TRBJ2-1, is EADIYQTPRYLVIGTGKKITLECSQTMGHDKMYWYQQDPGMELHLIHYSYGVNSTEKGDLSSESTVSRIRTEHFPLTLESARPSHTSQYLCASSEGEWEGRRSEQFFGPGTRLTVL.

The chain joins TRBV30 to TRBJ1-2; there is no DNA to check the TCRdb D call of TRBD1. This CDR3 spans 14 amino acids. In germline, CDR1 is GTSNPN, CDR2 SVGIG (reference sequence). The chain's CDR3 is CAWSGTGWDYGYTF.

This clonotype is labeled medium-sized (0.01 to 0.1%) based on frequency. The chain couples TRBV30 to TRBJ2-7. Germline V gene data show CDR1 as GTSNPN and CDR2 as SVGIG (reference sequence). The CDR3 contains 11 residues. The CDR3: CAWSHSYEQYF.

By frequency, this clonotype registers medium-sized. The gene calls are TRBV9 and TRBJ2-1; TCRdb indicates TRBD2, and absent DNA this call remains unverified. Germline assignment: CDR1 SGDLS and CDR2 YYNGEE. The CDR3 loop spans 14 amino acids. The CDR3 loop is CASSVGEGYNEQFF.

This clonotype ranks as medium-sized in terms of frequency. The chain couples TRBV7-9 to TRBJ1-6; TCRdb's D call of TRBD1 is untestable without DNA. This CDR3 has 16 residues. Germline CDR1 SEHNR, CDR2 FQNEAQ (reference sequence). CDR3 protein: CASSFSPNRGFSPLHF.

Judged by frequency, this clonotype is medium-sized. CDR3 region: CASGFSNRVVNTIYF. The chain links TRBV28 to TRBJ1-3; TCRdb's assignment of TRBD1 cannot be checked, as there is no DNA. The CDR3 consists of 15 residues. The V gene's germline CDR1 is MDHEN and CDR2 SYDVKM. Looking up the rest from reference TRBV28 and TRBJ1-3 gives the full variable domain: DVKVTQSSRYLVKRTGEKVFLECVQDMDHENMFWYRQDPGLGLRLIYFSYDVKMKEKGDIPEGYSVSREKKERFSLILESASTNQTSMYLCASGFSNRVVNTIYFGEGSWLTVV.

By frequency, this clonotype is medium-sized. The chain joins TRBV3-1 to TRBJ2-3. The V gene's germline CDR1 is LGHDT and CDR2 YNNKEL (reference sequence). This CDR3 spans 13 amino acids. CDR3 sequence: CASRTIDGHTQYF.

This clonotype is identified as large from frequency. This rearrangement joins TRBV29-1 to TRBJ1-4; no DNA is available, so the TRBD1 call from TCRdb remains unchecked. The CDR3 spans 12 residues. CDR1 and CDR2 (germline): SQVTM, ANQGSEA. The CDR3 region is CSVQGGDEKLFF.

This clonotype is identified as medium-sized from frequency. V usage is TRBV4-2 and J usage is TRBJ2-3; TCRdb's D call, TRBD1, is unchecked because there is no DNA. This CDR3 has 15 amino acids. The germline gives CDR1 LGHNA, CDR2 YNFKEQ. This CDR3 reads CASSQETQGADTQYF.

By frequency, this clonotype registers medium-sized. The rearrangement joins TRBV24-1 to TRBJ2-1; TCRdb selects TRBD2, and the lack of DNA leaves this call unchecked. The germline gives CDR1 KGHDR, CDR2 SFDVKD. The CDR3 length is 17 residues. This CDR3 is CATSDLQAGTVYNEQFF.

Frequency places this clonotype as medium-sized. The CDR3 is CASSPPRGNEQFF. The rearrangement links TRBV5-4 to TRBJ2-1; TCRdb returns TRBD2, unconfirmable since there is no DNA. The CDR3 is 13 amino acids. Germline CDR1 and CDR2: SGHNT and YYREEE (reference sequence).

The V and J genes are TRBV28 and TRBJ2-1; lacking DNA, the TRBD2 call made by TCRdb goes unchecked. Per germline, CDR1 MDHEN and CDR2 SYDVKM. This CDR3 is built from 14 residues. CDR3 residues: CASRTSGGRYEQFF.

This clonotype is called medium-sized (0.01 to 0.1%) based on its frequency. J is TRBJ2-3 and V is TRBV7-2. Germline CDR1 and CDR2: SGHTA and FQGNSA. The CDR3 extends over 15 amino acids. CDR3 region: CASSGFGLETDTQYF.

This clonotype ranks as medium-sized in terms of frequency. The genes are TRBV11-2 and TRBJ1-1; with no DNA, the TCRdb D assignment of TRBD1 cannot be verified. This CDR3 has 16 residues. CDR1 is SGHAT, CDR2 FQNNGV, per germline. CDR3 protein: CASSLGGQIMNTEAFF. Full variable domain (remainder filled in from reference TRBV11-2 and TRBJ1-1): EAGVAQSPRYKIIEKRQSVAFWCNPISGHATLYWYQQILGQGPKLLIQFQNNGVVDDSQLPKDRFSAERLKGVDSTLKIQPAKLEDSAVYLCASSLGGQIMNTEAFFGQGTRLTVV.

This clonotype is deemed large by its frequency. CDR3 in amino acids: CASMPDSSGNTIYF. The chain recombines TRBV2 with TRBJ1-3. CDR3 length equals 14 residues. Germline loops: CDR1 SNHLY, CDR2 FYNNEI.

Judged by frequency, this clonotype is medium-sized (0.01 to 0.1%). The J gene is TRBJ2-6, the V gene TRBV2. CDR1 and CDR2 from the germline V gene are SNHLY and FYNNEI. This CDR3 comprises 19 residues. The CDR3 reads CASSERRQFSSSGANVLTF.

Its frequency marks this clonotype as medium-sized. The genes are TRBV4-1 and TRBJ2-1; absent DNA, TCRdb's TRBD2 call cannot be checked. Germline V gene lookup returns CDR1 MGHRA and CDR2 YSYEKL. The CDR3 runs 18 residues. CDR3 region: CASSQETSAQSSYNEQFF.

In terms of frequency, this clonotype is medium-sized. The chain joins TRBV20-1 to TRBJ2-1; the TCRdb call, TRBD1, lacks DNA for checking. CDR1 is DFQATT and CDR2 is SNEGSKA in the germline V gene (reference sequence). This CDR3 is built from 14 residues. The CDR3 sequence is CSARPLEESDEQFF.

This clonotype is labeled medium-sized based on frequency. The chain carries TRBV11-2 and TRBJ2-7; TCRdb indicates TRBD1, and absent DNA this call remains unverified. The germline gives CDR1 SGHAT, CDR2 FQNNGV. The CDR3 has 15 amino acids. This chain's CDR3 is CASSGPRDGTYEQYF.

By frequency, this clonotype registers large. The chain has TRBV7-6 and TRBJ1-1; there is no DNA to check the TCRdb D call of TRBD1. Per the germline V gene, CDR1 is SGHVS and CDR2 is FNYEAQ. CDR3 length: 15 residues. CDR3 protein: CASSPLSGMNTEAFF.

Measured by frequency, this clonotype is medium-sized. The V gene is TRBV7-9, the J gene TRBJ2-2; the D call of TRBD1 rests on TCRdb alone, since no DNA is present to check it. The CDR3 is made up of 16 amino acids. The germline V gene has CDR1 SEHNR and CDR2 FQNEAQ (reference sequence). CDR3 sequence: CASSFSGQGPTGELFF.

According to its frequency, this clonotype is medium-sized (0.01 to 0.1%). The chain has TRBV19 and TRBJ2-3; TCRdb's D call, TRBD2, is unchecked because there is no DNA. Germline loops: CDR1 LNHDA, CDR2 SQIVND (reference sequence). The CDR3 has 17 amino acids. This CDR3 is CASSMETSGKDTDTQYF.

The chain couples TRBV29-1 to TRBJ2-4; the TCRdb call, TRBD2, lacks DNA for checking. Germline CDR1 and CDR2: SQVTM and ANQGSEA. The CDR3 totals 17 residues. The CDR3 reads CSVGSGRAGGKENIQYF. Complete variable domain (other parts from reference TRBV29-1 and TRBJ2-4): SAVISQKPSRDICQRGTSLTIQCQVDSQVTMMFWYRQQPGQSLTLIATANQGSEATYESGFVIDKFPISRPNLTFSTLTVSNMSPEDSSIYLCSVGSGRAGGKENIQYFGAGTRLSVL.

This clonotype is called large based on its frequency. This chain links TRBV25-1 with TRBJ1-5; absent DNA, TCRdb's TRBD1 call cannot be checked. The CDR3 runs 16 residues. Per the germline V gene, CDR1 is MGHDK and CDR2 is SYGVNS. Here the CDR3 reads CASSGVPTGKRKPQHF. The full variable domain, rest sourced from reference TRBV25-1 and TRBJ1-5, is EADIYQTPRYLVIGTGKKITLECSQTMGHDKMYWYQQDPGMELHLIHYSYGVNSTEKGDLSSESTVSRIRTEHFPLTLESARPSHTSQYLCASSGVPTGKRKPQHFGDGTRLSIL.

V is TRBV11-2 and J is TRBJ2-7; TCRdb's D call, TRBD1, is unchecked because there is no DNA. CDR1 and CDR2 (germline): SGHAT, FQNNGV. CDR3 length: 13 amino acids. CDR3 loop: CASSFGQGYEQYF.